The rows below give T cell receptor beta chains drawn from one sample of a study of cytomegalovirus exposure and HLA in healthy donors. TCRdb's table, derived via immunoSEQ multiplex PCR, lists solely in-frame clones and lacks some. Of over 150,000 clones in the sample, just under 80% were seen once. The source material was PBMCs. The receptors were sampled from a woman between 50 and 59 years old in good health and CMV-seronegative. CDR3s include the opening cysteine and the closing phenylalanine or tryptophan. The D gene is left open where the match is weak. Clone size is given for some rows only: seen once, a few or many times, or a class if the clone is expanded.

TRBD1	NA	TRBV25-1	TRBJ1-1	CASSAPDRTAAAFF	TGTGCCAGCAGTGCCCCGGACAGGACGGCGGCGGCTTTCTTT
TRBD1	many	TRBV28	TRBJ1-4	CASSLDRVGQSATNEKLFF	TGTGCCAGCAGTTTGGATAGGGTGGGACAGAGTGCAACTAATGAAAAACTGTTTTTT
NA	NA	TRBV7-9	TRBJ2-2	CASSRTDERSTGELFF	TGTGCCAGCAGCCGGACAGACGAGCGCTCCACCGGGGAGCTGTTTTTT
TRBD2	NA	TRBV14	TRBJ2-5	CASSRRAGAGETQYF	TGTGCCAGCAGCCGTCGAGCGGGGGCGGGAGAGACCCAGTACTTC
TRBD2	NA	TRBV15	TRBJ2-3	CATSIGLVPDTQYF	TGTGCCACCAGCATCGGACTAGTTCCAGATACGCAGTATTTT
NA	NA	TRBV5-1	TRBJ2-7	CASSSLLGVSSYEQYF	TGCGCCAGCAGCTCACTACTCGGGGTCAGCTCCTACGAGCAGTACTTC
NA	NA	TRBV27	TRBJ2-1	CASSSRGGAGGTSYNEQFF	TGTGCCAGCAGTTCCAGAGGAGGGGCGGGTGGCACGTCCTACAATGAGCAGTTCTTC
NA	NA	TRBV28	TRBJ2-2	CASSLDRQGVRTGELFF	TGTGCCAGCAGTTTAGATCGGCAGGGTGTAAGGACCGGGGAGCTGTTTTTT
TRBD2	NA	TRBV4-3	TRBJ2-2	CASSLLLAGGGAGELFF	TGCGCCAGCAGCCTACTACTAGCGGGGGGGGGTGCCGGGGAGCTGTTTTTT
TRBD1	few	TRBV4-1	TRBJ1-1	CASSPTGTTEAFF	TGCGCCAGCAGCCCGACAGGGACGACTGAAGCTTTCTTT